This T cell receptor (beta chain) was captured in a study of metastatic and nonmetastatic thyroid tumors. Among the patients, none had received any treatment before thyroid surgery. Findings and caveats of the study: Malignant thyroid tumors reportedly had TCR beta diversity that was significantly higher than in benign nodules, in blood and tumor.

Within the sample, this clone is medium-sized. Its cognate antigen is unknown. This CDR3 has 14 amino acids. V lost 0 bases and J lost 9, with 9 bases in between. Germline V CDR1 and CDR2: SGHVS, FQNEAQ. Study processing details: To classify distant metastasis in papillary thyroid cancer, a model was built from CDR3 differences across clinicopathological groups. TCRdb reanalyzed the PCR reads with MiXCR. The V and J calls and clone size are TCRdb's, not the authors'. The repertoire has some 16,000 clones, roughly an eighth of them found once; the top ten carry less than 20%. The rearrangement joins TRBV7-8 to TRBJ1-6, with no clear D. Sequencing was done on a sample of tumor tissue. This clonotype originated in a female donor with papillary thyroid cancer or a benign thyroid nodule (not recorded which). Some clones in this sample may be carry-over from other donors' samples. CDR3 in amino acids: CASSLASFGSPLHF. For the CDR3, the DNA is TGTGCCAGCAGCTTAGCATCCTTCGGTTCACCCCTCCACTTT.